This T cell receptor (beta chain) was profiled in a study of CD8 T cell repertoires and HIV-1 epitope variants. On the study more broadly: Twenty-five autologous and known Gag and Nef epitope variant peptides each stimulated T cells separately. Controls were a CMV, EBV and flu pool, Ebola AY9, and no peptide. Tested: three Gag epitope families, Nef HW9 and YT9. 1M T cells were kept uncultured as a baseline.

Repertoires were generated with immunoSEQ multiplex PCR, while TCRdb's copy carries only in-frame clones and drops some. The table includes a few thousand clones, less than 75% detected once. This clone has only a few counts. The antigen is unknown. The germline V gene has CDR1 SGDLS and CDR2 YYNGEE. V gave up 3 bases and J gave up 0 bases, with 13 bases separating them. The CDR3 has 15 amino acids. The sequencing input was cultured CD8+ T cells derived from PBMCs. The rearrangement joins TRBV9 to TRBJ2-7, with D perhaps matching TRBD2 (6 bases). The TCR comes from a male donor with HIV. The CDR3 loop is CASSGGTPSSYEQYF. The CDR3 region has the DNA TGTGCCAGCAGCGGCGGGACTCCTAGCTCCTACGAGCAGTACTTC.